This paragraph covers one T cell receptor beta chain sequence. The antigen remains undetermined. This sample stems from a study of radiotherapy plus CTLA-4 blockade in lung cancer. The protocol was immunoSEQ multiplex PCR, while the TCRdb copy is restricted to in-frame clones and leaves out a portion. The sample includes 25,000 to 35,000 clones, roughly 83% seen only once; the top ten take roughly a sixth. In chemo-refractory metastatic non-small-cell lung cancer, patients got ipilimumab CTLA-4 blockade together with focal radiation. Whole-study findings and limits: The authors reported that early blood T cell clone dynamics, with interferon-beta, best predicted response. After radiotherapy and ipilimumab, tumor-derived clones expanded in peripheral blood.

The origin of this receptor is a human donor with non-small cell lung cancer that progressed on radiotherapy plus ipilimumab. Sequencing used peripheral blood, obtained from a patient treated with radiotherapy plus ipilimumab.

The CDR3 here is CASSQVVATTDEKLFF. The CDR3 nucleotides are TGCGCCAGCAGCCAAGTGGTGGCGACAACCGATGAAAAACTGTTTTTT. This chain joins TRBV4-1 and TRBJ1-4; D not resolved. Germline-derived CDR1 and CDR2 are MGHRA and YSYEKL. V lost 1 base to trimming and J lost 6 bases, with 15 bases between them. This CDR3 is built from 16 residues.